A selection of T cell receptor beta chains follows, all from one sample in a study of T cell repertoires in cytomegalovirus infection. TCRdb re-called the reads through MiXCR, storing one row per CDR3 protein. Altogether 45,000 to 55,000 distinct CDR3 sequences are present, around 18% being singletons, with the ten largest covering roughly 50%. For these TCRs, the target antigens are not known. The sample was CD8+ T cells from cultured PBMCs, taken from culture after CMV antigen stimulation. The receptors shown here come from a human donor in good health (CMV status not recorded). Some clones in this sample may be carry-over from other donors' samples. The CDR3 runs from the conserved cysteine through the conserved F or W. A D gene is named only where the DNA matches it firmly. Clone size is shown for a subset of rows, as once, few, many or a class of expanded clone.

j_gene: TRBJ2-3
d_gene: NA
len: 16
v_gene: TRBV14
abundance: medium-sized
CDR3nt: TGTGCCAGCAGCCAAATAGGCGGTGGCGGGGCAGATACGCAGTATTTT
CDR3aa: CASSQIGGGGADTQYF

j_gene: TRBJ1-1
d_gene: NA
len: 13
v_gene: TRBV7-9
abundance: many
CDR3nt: TGTGCCAGCAGTTCCCCCGGTAACACTGAAGCTTTCTTT
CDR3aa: CASSSPGNTEAFF

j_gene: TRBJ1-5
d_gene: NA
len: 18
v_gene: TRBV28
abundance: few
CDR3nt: TGTGCCAGCAGTTTATATACGCTACAAATCCCCTCCAATCAGCCCCAGCATTTT
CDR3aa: CASSLYTLQIPSNQPQHF

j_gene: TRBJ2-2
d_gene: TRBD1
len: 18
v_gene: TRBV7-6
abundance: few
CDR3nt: TGTGCCAGCAGCTTATTAGGACAGGGTTCAGGTCACACCGGGGAGCTGTTTTTT
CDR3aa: CASSLLGQGSGHTGELFF

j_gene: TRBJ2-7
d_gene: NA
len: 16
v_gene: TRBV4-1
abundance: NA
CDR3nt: TGCGCCAGCAGCCAAGATGTAGGCGGCGCCCCTTACGAGCAGTACTTC
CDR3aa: CASSQDVGGAPYEQYF

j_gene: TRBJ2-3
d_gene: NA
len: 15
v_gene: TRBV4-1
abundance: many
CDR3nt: TGCGCCAGCAGCCAAGACCGTGGGTCAGGAGATACGCAGTATTTT
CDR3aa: CASSQDRGSGDTQYF

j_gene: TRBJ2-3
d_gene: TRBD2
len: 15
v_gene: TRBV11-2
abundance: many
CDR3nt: TGTGCCAGCTCGTGGACTAGCGGTTTCACAGATACGCAGTATTTT
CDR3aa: CASSWTSGFTDTQYF

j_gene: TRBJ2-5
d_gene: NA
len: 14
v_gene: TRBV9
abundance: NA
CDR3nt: TGTGCCAGCAGCGTAGTGGAAGGGAAAGAGACCCAGTACTTC
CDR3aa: CASSVVEGKETQYF

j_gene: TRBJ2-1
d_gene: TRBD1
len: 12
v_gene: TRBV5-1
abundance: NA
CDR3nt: TGCGCCTCCCAGGGGGCGTTTGATGAGCAGTTCTTC
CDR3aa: CASQGAFDEQFF

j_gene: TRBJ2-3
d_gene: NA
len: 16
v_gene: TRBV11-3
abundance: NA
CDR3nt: TGTGCCAGCAGCTCCAGGGGGGGGTTGGTGACAGATACGCAGTATTTT
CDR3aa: CASSSRGGLVTDTQYF

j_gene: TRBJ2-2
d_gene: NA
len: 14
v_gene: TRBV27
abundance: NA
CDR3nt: TGTGCCAGCATTGCGAGAACGAACACCGGGGAGCTGTTTTTT
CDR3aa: CASIARTNTGELFF

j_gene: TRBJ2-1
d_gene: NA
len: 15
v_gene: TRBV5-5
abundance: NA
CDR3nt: TGTGCCAGCAGCCAGGAGGGCTTCTCTTACAATGAGCAGTTCTTC
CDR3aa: CASSQEGFSYNEQFF

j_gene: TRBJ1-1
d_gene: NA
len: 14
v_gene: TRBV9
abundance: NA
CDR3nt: TGTGCCAGCAGCGTCAAGGGAGGGCGCACTGAAGCTTTCTTT
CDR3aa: CASSVKGGRTEAFF

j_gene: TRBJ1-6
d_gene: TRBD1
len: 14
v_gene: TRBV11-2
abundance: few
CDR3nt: TGTGCCAGCAGCGCCGACAGGGTTAATTCACCCCTCCACTTT
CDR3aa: CASSADRVNSPLHF

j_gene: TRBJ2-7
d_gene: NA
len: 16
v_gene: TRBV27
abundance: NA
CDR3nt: TGTGCCAGCAGCCCCTTAGGGACCCCTGGCTCCTACGAGCAGTACTTC
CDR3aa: CASSPLGTPGSYEQYF

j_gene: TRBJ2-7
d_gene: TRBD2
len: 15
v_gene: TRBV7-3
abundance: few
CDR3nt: TGTGCCAGCAGCCCAGACGGGGGGACCTCCTACGAGCAGTACTTC
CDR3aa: CASSPDGGTSYEQYF

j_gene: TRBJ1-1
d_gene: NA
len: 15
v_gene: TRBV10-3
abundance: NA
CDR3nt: TGTGCCATCAGTGAGTATGAGGGGTCGAACACTGAAGCTTTCTTT
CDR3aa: CAISEYEGSNTEAFF

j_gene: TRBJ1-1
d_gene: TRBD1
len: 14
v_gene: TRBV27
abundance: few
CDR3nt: TGTGCCAGCAGGAACGGACAGGGAAGAACTGAAGCTTTCTTT
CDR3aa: CASRNGQGRTEAFF

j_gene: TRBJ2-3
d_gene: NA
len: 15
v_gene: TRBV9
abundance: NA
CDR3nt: TGTGCCAGCAGCCAGGATCTGGGGGCGACAGACACGCAGTACTTT
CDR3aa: CASSQDLGATDTQYF